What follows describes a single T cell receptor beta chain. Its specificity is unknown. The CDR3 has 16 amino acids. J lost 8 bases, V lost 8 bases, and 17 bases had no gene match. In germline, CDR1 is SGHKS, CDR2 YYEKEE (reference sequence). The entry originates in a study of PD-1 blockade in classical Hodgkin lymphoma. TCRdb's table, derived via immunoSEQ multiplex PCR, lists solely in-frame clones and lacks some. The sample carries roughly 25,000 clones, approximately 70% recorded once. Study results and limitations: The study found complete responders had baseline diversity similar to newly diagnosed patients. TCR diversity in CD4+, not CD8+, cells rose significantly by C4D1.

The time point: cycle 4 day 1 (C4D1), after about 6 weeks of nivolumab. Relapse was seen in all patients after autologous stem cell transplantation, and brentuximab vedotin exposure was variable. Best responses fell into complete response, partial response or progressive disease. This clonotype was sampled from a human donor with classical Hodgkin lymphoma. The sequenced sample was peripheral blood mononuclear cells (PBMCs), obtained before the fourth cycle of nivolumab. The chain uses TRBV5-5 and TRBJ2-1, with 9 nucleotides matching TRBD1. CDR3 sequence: CASNPLPGQGRDEQFF. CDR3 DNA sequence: TGTGCCAGTAATCCTCTCCCGGGACAGGGAAGGGATGAGCAGTTCTTC.